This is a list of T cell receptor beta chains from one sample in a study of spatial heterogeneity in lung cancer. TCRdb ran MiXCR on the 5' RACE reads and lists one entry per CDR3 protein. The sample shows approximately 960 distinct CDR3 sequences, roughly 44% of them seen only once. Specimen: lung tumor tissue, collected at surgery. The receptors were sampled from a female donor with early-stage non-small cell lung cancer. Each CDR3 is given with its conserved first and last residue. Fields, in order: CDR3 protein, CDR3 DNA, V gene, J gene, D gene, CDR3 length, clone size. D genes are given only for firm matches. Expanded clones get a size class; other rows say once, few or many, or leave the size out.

cdr3_aa: CASSLAARDPYEQYF
cdr3_nt: TGTGCCAGCAGCTTAGCGGCCAGGGATCCCTACGAGCAGTACTTC
v_call: TRBV7-6
j_call: TRBJ2-7
d_call: -
cdr3_length: 15
clone_size: -

cdr3_aa: CSALGQIDQPQHF
cdr3_nt: TGCAGTGCGTTAGGACAGATAGATCAGCCCCAGCATTTT
v_call: TRBV20-1
j_call: TRBJ1-5
d_call: -
cdr3_length: 13
clone_size: -

cdr3_aa: CASRTDDWDEAFF
cdr3_nt: TGTGCCAGCAGGACAGACGATTGGGATGAAGCTTTCTTT
v_call: TRBV7-9
j_call: TRBJ1-1
d_call: -
cdr3_length: 13
clone_size: -

cdr3_aa: CASSLAAWGDTQYF
cdr3_nt: TGTGCCAGCAGCTTAGCGGCGTGGGGGGATACGCAGTATTTT
v_call: TRBV7-8
j_call: TRBJ2-3
d_call: -
cdr3_length: 14
clone_size: -

cdr3_aa: CSVDLAGPDTQYF
cdr3_nt: TGCAGCGTTGACTTAGCGGGTCCAGATACGCAGTATTTT
v_call: TRBV29-1
j_call: TRBJ2-3
d_call: TRBD2
cdr3_length: 13
clone_size: medium-sized

cdr3_aa: CATSEAERHTGELFF
cdr3_nt: TGTGCCACCAGTGAGGCGGAACGTCACACCGGGGAGCTGTTTTTT
v_call: TRBV24-1
j_call: TRBJ2-2
d_call: -
cdr3_length: 15
clone_size: -

cdr3_aa: CASTWGDLWETEAFF
cdr3_nt: TGTGCCAGTACCTGGGGTGACCTATGGGAAACTGAAGCTTTCTTT
v_call: TRBV19
j_call: TRBJ1-1
d_call: -
cdr3_length: 15
clone_size: -

cdr3_aa: CASSESGTGLGETQYF
cdr3_nt: TGTGCCAGCAGTGAATCGGGGACGGGACTCGGGGAGACCCAGTACTTC
v_call: TRBV25-1
j_call: TRBJ2-5
d_call: -
cdr3_length: 16
clone_size: once

cdr3_aa: CASSLESGTYLNTEAFF
cdr3_nt: TGCGCCAGCAGCTTGGAATCTGGGACATATCTGAACACTGAAGCTTTCTTT
v_call: TRBV5-1
j_call: TRBJ1-1
d_call: -
cdr3_length: 17
clone_size: -

cdr3_aa: CASSLARVELSSYEQYF
cdr3_nt: TGCGCCAGCAGTTTGGCGCGGGTCGAGTTAAGTAGCTACGAGCAGTACTTC
v_call: TRBV5-1
j_call: TRBJ2-7
d_call: -
cdr3_length: 17
clone_size: medium-sized

cdr3_aa: CASRTGYNTDTQYF
cdr3_nt: TGTGCCAGCAGAACGGGCTACAACACAGATACGCAGTATTTT
v_call: TRBV5-4
j_call: TRBJ2-3
d_call: -
cdr3_length: 14
clone_size: large

cdr3_aa: CASSRDRGSYNEQFF
cdr3_nt: TGCGCCAGCAGCCGGGACAGGGGCTCCTACAATGAGCAGTTCTTC
v_call: TRBV4-3
j_call: TRBJ2-1
d_call: TRBD1
cdr3_length: 15
clone_size: -

cdr3_aa: CASSPRPGLSEKLFF
cdr3_nt: TGTGCCAGCAGCCCTAGACCGGGCCTGAGTGAAAAACTGTTTTTT
v_call: TRBV7-9
j_call: TRBJ1-4
d_call: -
cdr3_length: 15
clone_size: -

cdr3_aa: CASSRRLTGKNSPLHF
cdr3_nt: TGTGCCAGCAGCCGACGCCTGACAGGGAAGAATTCACCCCTCCACTTT
v_call: TRBV3-1
j_call: TRBJ1-6
d_call: TRBD1
cdr3_length: 16
clone_size: -

cdr3_aa: CASSQDLPLAGGRNEQFF
cdr3_nt: TGTGCCAGCAGCCAAGACCTCCCGCTAGCGGGGGGGCGGAATGAGCAGTTCTTC
v_call: TRBV4-2
j_call: TRBJ2-1
d_call: TRBD2
cdr3_length: 18
clone_size: -

cdr3_aa: CASSLLGGSLYEQYF
cdr3_nt: TGTGCCAGCAGTTTATTGGGCGGCAGCCTCTACGAGCAGTACTTC
v_call: TRBV28
j_call: TRBJ2-7
d_call: -
cdr3_length: 15
clone_size: large

cdr3_aa: CSAVPLGLRQETQYF
cdr3_nt: TGCAGTGCCGTCCCTCTAGGATTGCGACAAGAGACCCAGTACTTC
v_call: TRBV20-1
j_call: TRBJ2-5
d_call: -
cdr3_length: 15
clone_size: -

cdr3_aa: CASRRGPNTGELFF
cdr3_nt: TGTGCCAGCCGAAGGGGCCCGAACACCGGGGAGCTGTTTTTT
v_call: TRBV28
j_call: TRBJ2-2
d_call: -
cdr3_length: 14
clone_size: -

cdr3_aa: CASSYAGIEQYF
cdr3_nt: TGTGCCAGCAGTTACGCAGGGATCGAGCAGTACTTC
v_call: TRBV6-2/TRBV6-3
j_call: TRBJ2-7
d_call: -
cdr3_length: 12
clone_size: medium-sized

cdr3_aa: CASSARQGTGELFF
cdr3_nt: TGTGCCAGTAGTGCCCGACAGGGCACCGGGGAGCTGTTTTTT
v_call: TRBV19
j_call: TRBJ2-2
d_call: TRBD1
cdr3_length: 14
clone_size: large

cdr3_aa: CASSLAREGGELFF
cdr3_nt: TGCGCCAGCAGCTTGGCCCGGGAAGGCGGGGAGCTGTTTTTT
v_call: TRBV5-1
j_call: TRBJ2-2
d_call: -
cdr3_length: 14
clone_size: medium-sized

cdr3_aa: CASSSGMNTEAFF
cdr3_nt: TGTGCCAGCAGTTCCGGCATGAACACTGAAGCTTTCTTT
v_call: TRBV12-3/TRBV12-4
j_call: TRBJ1-1
d_call: -
cdr3_length: 13
clone_size: -

cdr3_aa: CSVDPGLGEPQHF
cdr3_nt: TGCAGCGTTGATCCCGGCCTAGGAGAGCCCCAGCATTTT
v_call: TRBV29-1
j_call: TRBJ1-5
d_call: -
cdr3_length: 13
clone_size: -

cdr3_aa: CASSPWATNEKLFF
cdr3_nt: TGCGCCAGCAGTCCTTGGGCAACTAATGAAAAACTGTTTTTT
v_call: TRBV23-1
j_call: TRBJ1-4
d_call: -
cdr3_length: 14
clone_size: large